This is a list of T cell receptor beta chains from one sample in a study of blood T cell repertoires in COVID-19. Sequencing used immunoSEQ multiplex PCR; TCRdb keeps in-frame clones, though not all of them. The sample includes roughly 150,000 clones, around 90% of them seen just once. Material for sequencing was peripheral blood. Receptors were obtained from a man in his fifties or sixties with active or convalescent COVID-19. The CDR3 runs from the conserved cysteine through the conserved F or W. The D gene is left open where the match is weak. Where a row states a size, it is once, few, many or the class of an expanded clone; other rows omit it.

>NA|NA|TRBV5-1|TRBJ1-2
TGCGCCAGCAGCTTCAGATTCCCAGGGGCTCTCTATGGCTACACCTTC
CASSFRFPGALYGYTF
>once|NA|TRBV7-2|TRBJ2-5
TGTGCCAGCAGCTTAGTTATCGGGACAAAGGGGACCCAGTACTTC
CASSLVIGTKGTQYF
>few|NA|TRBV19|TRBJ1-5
TGTGCCAGTAGTGCCGGGACACGGTCTAGGGGGCCCCAGCATTTT
CASSAGTRSRGPQHF
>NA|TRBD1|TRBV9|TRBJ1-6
TGTGCCAGCAGCTCCAGGACAGGGTCTACTTTGGGCAATTCACCCCTCCACTTT
CASSSRTGSTLGNSPLHF
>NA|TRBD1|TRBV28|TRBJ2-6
TGTGCCAGCAGCATAGGGGGCCCTGGGGCCAACGTCCTGACTTTC
CASSIGGPGANVLTF
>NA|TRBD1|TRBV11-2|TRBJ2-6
TGTGCCAGCAGCCTCCGACAGGGCCCGGCTTGGTCTGGGGCCAACGTCCTGACTTTC
CASSLRQGPAWSGANVLTF
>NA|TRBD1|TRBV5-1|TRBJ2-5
TGCGCCAGCAGCACCGGGCAGGGGGTGGTCGAGACCCAGTACTTC
CASSTGQGVVETQYF
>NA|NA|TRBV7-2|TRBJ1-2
TGTGCCAGCAGCTTAGTAATGGGCAACTATGGCTACACCTTC
CASSLVMGNYGYTF
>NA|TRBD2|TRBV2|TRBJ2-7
TGTGCCAGCAGTGGTGGCGGGGGGACCTACGAGCAGTACTTC
CASSGGGGTYEQYF
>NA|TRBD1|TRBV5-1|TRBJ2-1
TGCGCCAGCAGCCTGGGGACAGGGGGGAATGAGCAGTTCTTC
CASSLGTGGNEQFF
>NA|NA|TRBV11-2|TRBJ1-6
TGTGCCAGCAGCTCCGGAGGACAGATCCTAAATTCACCCCTCCACTTT
CASSSGGQILNSPLHF
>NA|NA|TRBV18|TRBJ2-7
TGTGCCAGCTCACCGGGCAGTCTCTACGAGCAGTACTTC
CASSPGSLYEQYF
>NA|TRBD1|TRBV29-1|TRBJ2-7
TGCAGCGTTGGGGATAAGTGGACAGGGGCTATCTTC
CSVGDKWTGAIF
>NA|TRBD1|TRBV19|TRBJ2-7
TGTGCCAGTAGTATAAGACGTACAGGGGGCTCCTACGAGCAGTACTTC
CASSIRRTGGSYEQYF
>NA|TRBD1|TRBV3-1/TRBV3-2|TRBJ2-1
TGTGCCAGCAGTCAGAGGGCGCAGGGGGCGAACAATGAGCAGTTCTTC
CASSQRAQGANNEQFF
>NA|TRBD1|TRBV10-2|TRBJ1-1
TGCGCCAGCACGTTGACAGGGGGCACTGAAGCTTTCTTT
CASTLTGGTEAFF
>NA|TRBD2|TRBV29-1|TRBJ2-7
TGCAGCGTCACCGATGGATCGGGGGGTAGAGAGCAGTACTTC
CSVTDGSGGREQYF
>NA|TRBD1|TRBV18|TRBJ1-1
TGTGCCAGCTCAGACTGGGACAGGGCATCCATGAACACTGAAGCTTTCTTT
CASSDWDRASMNTEAFF
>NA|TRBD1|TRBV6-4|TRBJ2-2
TGTGCCAGCAGTGCGGGGACAGGGAACACCGGGGAGCTGTTTTTT
CASSAGTGNTGELFF
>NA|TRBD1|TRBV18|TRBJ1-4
TGTGCCAGCTCAACTGACAGGGTTCGCGATTGGGAAACTAATGAAAAACTGTTTTTT
CASSTDRVRDWETNEKLFF
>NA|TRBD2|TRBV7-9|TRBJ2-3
TGTGCCAGCAGCTCTGGACTAGCGGGAGTGGCAGATACGCAGTATTTT
CASSSGLAGVADTQYF
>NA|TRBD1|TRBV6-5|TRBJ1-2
TGTGCCAGCAGCGGGACAGCTAACTATGGCTACACCTTC
CASSGTANYGYTF
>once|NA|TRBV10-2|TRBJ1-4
TGCGCCAGCAGTTCACAGGGTTTGGGTGAAAAACTGTTTTTT
CASSSQGLGEKLFF
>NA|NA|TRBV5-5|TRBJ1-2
TGTGCCAGCAGCACCCAAGGGGAAGGTGGCTACACCTTC
CASSTQGEGGYTF
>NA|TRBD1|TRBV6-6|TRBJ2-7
TGTGCCAGCGGTGAGACCGGGACAGGGGGCTACGAGCAGTACTTC
CASGETGTGGYEQYF
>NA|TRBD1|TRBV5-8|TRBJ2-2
TGTGCCAGCAGCAGACAGGGGCCCGGGGAGCTGTTTTTT
CASSRQGPGELFF
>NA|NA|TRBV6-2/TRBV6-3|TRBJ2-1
TGTGCCAGCAGTAAGGACATTAGCTCCTACAATGAGCAGTTCTTC
CASSKDISSYNEQFF
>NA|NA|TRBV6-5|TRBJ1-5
TGTGCCAGCACCCCCGCGCTCAATCAGCCCCAGCATTTT
CASTPALNQPQHF
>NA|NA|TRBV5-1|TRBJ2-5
TGCGCCAGCAGCACGACAGGAACAGGGGAGACCCAGTACTTC
CASSTTGTGETQYF
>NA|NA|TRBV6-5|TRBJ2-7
TGTGCCAGCAGTTACAACGGACGGGGCGAGCAGTACTTC
CASSYNGRGEQYF
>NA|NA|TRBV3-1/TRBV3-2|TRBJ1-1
TGTGCCAGCAGTTCCCGGGGAGGGCGGACTGAAGCTTTCTTT
CASSSRGGRTEAFF
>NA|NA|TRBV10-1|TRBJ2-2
TGCGCCAGCACCAGGGGCGTTCGTAACGGGGAGCTGTTTTTT
CASTRGVRNGELFF
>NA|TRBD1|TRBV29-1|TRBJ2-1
TGCAGCGTTGAGGTTAACAGGGGGCTCAATGAGCAGTTCTTC
CSVEVNRGLNEQFF
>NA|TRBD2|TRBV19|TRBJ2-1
TGTGCCAGTAGTATCCTAGCGGGAGTGAGAAATGAGCAGTTCTTC
CASSILAGVRNEQFF
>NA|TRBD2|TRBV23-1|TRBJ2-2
TGCGCCATCCTAGCGGGGGCCGACACCGGGGAGCTGTTTTTT
CAILAGADTGELFF
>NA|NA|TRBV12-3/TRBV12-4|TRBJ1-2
TGTGCCAGCAGTCAGTACGTTGGCTACACCTTC
CASSQYVGYTF
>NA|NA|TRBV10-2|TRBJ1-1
TGCGCCAGCTCACCACAGGTCCTCATGAACACTGAAGCTTTCTTT
CASSPQVLMNTEAFF
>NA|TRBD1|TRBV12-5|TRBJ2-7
TGTGCTAGTGGTTTCCTCCCGGCCCGGGACAGCTCCTCCTACGAGCAGTACTTC
CASGFLPARDSSSYEQYF
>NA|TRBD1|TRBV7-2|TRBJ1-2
TGTGCCAGCAGCCCAAACCGGGACAGGGGAAATGGCTACACCTTC
CASSPNRDRGNGYTF
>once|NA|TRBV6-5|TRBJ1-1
TGTGCCAGCAGCCCCGTGACACAGAACACTGAAGCTTTCTTT
CASSPVTQNTEAFF
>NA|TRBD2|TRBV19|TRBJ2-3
TGTGCCAGTAGTATCAATACCCTGGCCTCTAGCGGGGGGGAAGGTCGCACAGATACGCAGTATTTT
CASSINTLASSGGEGRTDTQYF
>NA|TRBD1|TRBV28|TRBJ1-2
TGTGCCAGCCTAAAGGGGACAGGGGAGGACACCTTC
CASLKGTGEDTF
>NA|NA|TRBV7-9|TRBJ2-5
TGTGCCAGCAGCTTAGACCGACGGGACACTGGTCGAGAGACCCAGTACTTC
CASSLDRRDTGRETQYF
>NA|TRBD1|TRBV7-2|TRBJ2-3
TGTGCCAGCAGACGGCGGACAGGGGGCCAAGATACGCAGTATTTT
CASRRRTGGQDTQYF
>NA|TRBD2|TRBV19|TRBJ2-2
TGTGCCAGTAGCAAATGGGGTCGGACTAGGGACGGGGAGCTGTTTTTT
CASSKWGRTRDGELFF
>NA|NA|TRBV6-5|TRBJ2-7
TGTGCCAGCAGTTGGGGGGGCGCTTTCGGCTACGAGCAGTACTTC
CASSWGGAFGYEQYF
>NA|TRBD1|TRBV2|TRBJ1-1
TGTGCCAGCTCCTACAGGGACAGGAACACTGAAGCTTTCTTT
CASSYRDRNTEAFF
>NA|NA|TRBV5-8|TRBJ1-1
TGTGCCAGCAGCTCGGACAGTGAAGCTTTCTTT
CASSSDSEAFF
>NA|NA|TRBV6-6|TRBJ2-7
TGTGCCAGCAGCCCCACCCCCCAGGACTCCTACGAGCAGTACTTC
CASSPTPQDSYEQYF
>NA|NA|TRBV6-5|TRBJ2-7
TGTGCCAGCAGGGCCCCAGGGGTTAGCTACGAGCAGTACTTC
CASRAPGVSYEQYF
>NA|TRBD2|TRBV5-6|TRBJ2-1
TGTGCCAGCAGCTTCGCTAGCGGGAGTAATGAGCAGTTCTTC
CASSFASGSNEQFF
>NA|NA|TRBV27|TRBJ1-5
TGTGCCAGCAGTACATACGGGGAAGGCAATCAGCCCCAGCATTTT
CASSTYGEGNQPQHF
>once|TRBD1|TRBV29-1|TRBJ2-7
TGCAGCGTGGGACAGGGAATCACCTACGAGCAGTACTTC
CSVGQGITYEQYF
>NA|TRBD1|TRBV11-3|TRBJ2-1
TGTGCCAGCAGCCGGGACAGGGGATCCGATGAGCAGTTCTTC
CASSRDRGSDEQFF
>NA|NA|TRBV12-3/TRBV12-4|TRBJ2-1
TGTGCCAGCAGTCGGGAGTGGGGGTCCTTGCAGTTCTTC
CASSREWGSLQFF
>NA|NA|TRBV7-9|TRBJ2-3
TGTGCCAGCAGCACTAGCACAGATACGCAGTATTTT
CASSTSTDTQYF
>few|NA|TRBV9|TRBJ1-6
TGTGCCAGCAGCGTAGAAGTAAGCTACTCCTATAATTCACCCCTCCACTTT
CASSVEVSYSYNSPLHF
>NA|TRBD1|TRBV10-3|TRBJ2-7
TGTGCCATCAGCGAGCCCCTTGGACAGGGCAGGCTATTGAGCTCCTACGAGCAGTACTTC
CAISEPLGQGRLLSSYEQYF
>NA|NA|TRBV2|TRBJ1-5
TGTGCCAGCAGGAGACAGGCGTATCAGCCCCAGCATTTT
CASRRQAYQPQHF